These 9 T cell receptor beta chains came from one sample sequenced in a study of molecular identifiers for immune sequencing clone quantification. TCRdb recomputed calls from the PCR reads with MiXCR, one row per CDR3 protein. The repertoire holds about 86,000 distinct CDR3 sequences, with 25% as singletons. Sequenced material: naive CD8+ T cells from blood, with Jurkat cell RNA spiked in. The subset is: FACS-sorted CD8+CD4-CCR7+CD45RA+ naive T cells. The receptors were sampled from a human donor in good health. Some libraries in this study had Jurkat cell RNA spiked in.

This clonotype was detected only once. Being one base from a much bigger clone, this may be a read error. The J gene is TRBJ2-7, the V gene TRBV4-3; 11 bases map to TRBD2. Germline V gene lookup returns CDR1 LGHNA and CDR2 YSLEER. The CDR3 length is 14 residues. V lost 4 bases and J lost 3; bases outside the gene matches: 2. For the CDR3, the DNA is TGCGCCAGCAGCCGAGGGACTAGCGGCTACGAGCAGTACTTC. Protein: CASSRGTSGYEQYF.

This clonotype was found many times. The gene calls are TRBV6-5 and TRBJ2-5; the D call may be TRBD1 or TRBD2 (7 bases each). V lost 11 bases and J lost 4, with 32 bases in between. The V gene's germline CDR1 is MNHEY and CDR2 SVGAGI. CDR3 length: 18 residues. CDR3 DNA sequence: TGTGCCCGCCCCCAAACAGGGGTTACCTTGGCGGGAGTAGAGACCCAGTACTTC. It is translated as CARPQTGVTLAGVETQYF.

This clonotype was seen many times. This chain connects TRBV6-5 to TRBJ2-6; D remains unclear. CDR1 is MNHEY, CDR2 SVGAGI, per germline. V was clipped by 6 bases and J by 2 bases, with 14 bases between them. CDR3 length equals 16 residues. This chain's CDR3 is CASSHMGEPGANVLTF. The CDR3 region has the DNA TGTGCCAGCAGCCACATGGGTGAGCCTGGGGCCAACGTCCTGACTTTC.

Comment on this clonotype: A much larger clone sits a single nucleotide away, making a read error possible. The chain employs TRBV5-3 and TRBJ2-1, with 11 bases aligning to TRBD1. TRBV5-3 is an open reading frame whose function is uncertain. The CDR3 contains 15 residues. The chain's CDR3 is CASSLGQGVRYEQFF. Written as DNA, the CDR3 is TGTGCCAGCAGCTTGGGACAGGGGGTTCGATATGAGCAGTTCTTC.

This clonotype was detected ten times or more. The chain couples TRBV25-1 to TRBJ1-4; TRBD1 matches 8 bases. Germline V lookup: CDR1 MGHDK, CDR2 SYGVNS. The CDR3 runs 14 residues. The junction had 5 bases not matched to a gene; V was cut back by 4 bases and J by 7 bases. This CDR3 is CASSGPTGVEKLFF. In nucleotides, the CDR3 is TGTGCCAGCAGTGGGCCGACAGGGGTTGAAAAACTGTTTTTT. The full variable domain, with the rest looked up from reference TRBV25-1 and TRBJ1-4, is EADIYQTPRYLVIGTGKKITLECSQTMGHDKMYWYQQDPGMELHLIHYSYGVNSTEKGDLSSESTVSRIRTEHFPLTLESARPSHTSQYLCASSGPTGVEKLFFGSGTQLSVL.

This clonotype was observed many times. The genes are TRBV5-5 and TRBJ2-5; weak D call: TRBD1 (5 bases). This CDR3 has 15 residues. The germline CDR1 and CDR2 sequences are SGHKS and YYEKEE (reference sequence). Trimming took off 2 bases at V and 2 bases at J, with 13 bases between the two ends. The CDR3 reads CASSLVPGQQETQYF. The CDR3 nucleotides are TGTGCCAGCAGCTTAGTTCCCGGACAACAAGAGACCCAGTACTTC.

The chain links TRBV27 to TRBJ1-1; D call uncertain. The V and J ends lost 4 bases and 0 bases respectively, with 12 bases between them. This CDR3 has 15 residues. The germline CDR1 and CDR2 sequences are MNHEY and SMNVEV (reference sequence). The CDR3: CASSSPVAMNTEAFF. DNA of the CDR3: TGTGCCAGCAGTTCGCCCGTAGCGATGAACACTGAAGCTTTCTTT.

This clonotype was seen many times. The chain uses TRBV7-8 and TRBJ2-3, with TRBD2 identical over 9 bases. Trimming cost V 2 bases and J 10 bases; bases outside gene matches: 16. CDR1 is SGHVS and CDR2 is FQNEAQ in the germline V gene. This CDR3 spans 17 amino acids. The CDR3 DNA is TGTGCCAGCAGCTTATCATCGGGACTAGCAGGTAGCGGTGCGCAGTATTTT. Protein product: CASSLSSGLAGSGAQYF.

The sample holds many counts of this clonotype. In DNA, the CDR3 is TGCAGCGTCGCCGGGACTAGGACTGCCAGTGAGCAGTTCTTC. Translated: CSVAGTRTASEQFF. This chain uses TRBV29-1 with TRBJ2-1, with TRBD2 identical over 8 bases. With 6 bases clipped from V and 9 bases from J, the junction kept 13 bases outside the gene matches. The CDR3 consists of 14 residues. Looked up from germline, CDR1 is SQVTM and CDR2 is ANQGSEA.